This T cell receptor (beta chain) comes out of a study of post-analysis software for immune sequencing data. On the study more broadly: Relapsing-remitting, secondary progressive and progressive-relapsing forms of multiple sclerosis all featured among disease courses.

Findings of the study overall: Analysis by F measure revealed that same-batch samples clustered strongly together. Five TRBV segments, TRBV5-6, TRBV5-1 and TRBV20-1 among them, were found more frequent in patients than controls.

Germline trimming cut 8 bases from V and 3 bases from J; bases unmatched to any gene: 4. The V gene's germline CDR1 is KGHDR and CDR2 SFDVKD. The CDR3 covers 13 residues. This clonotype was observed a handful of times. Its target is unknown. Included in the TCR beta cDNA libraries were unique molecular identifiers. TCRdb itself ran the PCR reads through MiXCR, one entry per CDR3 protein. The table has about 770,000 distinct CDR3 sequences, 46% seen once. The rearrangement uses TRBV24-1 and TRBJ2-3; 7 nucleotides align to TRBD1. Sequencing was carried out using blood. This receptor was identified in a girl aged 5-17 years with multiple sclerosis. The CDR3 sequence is CATMGTETDTQYF. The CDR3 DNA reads TGTGCCACCATGGGGACAGAAACAGATACGCAGTATTTT.